This section outlines one T cell receptor (beta chain) sequence together with its context. As yet, its antigen is unknown. This sample is drawn from a study of T-cell memory formation after mild COVID-19. Constant-segment-primed 5'RACE gave TCR alpha and TCR beta cDNA libraries with sample barcodes and UMIs. TCRdb fed the 5' RACE reads into MiXCR, producing one record per CDR3 protein. In the table there are a few hundred thousand distinct CDR3 sequences, roughly 20% of which are singletons. Findings of the study overall: Contracting CD4+ clones sat mainly in CM and EM; CD8+ in EMRA.

The source is an adult woman who had mild COVID-19 (a few samples of this study predate the infection). Cell type and time point are not known. Sample: PBMCs or a T cell subset sorted from them (not recorded which).

This CDR3 is CATSRDRGQGFGANVLTF. The CDR3 bases are TGTGCCACCAGCAGAGATCGGGGACAGGGGTTTGGGGCCAACGTCCTGACTTTC. The chain uses TRBV15 and TRBJ2-6; 10 nucleotides line up with TRBD1. The CDR3 length is 18 residues. J gave up 3 bases and V 0 bases, and 5 bases lay outside the gene matches. CDR1 is LNHNV, CDR2 YYDKDF, per germline (reference sequence).